These 32 T cell receptor beta chains were all obtained from the same sample, sequenced in a study of T cell changes during pregnancy in multiple sclerosis. Sequenced by immunoSEQ multiplex PCR; TCRdb stores in-frame clones only, minus some. The sample holds about 75,000 clones, 89% seen once. The specimen was peripheral blood, collected in the first trimester of pregnancy. All receptors come from a female donor in good health, enrolled as a control in a pregnancy study.

A single count supports this clone. The V call is TRBV19, the J call TRBJ1-2; 8 nucleotides match TRBD1. V was clipped by 3 bases and J by 8 bases; unmatched bases: 11. The germline CDR1 and CDR2 sequences are LNHDA and SQIVND (reference sequence). This CDR3 contains 15 residues. CDR3 in amino acids: CASSIGRQGARGYTF. CDR3 nucleotides: TGTGCCAGTAGTATTGGCCGGCAGGGGGCTAGGGGCTACACCTTC.

The V gene is TRBV6-6, the J gene TRBJ2-7; 9 bases agree with TRBD1. V gave up 5 bases and J gave up 0 bases; unmatched junction bases: 5. The CDR3 is made up of 15 amino acids. The germline CDR1 and CDR2 sequences are MNHNY and SVGAGI (reference sequence). The CDR3 nucleotides read TGTGCCAGCAGTCGGGGACAGGGACGCTCCTACGAGCAGTACTTC. As protein: CASSRGQGRSYEQYF.

This chain links TRBV7-9 with TRBJ2-3; 13 bases align to TRBD2. Germline-derived CDR1 and CDR2 are SEHNR and FQNEAQ (reference sequence). The CDR3 contains 16 residues. Trimming at V came to 5 bases and at J to 2 bases, leaving 4 bases not matched to a gene. The CDR3 here is CASSPGLAGNTDTQYF. The CDR3 DNA follows: TGTGCCAGCAGCCCGGGACTAGCGGGGAACACAGATACGCAGTATTTT.

The chain combines TRBV12-2 with TRBJ1-1; the table gives TRBD1 as D, unverified against the DNA. TRBV12-2 is a recognized pseudogene. The length of the CDR3 is 13 residues. CDR3 coding DNA: TGTGCAAGTCGCCAGACAGGACGGGTCGAAGCTTTCTTT. Translating gives CASRQTGRVEAFF.

A single count supports this clone. The rearrangement uses TRBV15 and TRBJ1-6, with D tentatively TRBD1 (6 bases). The CDR3 has 16 residues. V shed 3 bases and J shed 5 bases, with 14 bases lying between them. Germline lookup yields CDR1 LNHNV and CDR2 YYDKDF (reference sequence). The CDR3 DNA reads TGTGCCACCAGCAGCCCCTGGGGGCAGGATAATTCACCCCTCCACTTT. It codes for CATSSPWGQDNSPLHF.

The chain is built from TRBV4-3 and TRBJ2-1; TRBD2 is a possible D gene (6 bases). CDR3 length equals 16 residues. Deletions cut 0 bases from V and 3 bases from J, with 12 bases between. Germline V gives CDR1 LGHNA, CDR2 YSLEER. The CDR3 bases are TGCGCCAGCAGCCAAGACGGGCCTAGCGACTACAATGAGCAGTTCTTC. Protein product: CASSQDGPSDYNEQFF.

CDR3 sequence reads: CASSQERAGGPDTQYF. The CDR3 nucleotides read TGCGCCAGCAGCCAAGAAAGAGCGGGAGGGCCGGATACGCAGTATTTT. The V gene is TRBV4-3, the J gene TRBJ2-3, with 10 bases matching TRBD2. The germline V gene has CDR1 LGHNA and CDR2 YSLEER. The CDR3 has 16 residues. V shed 0 bases and J 6 bases; nucleotides not matched to a gene: 6.

CDR3 residues: CASSPPGATNEKLFF. CDR3 in DNA: TGCGCCAGCAGCCCCCCCGGGGCAACTAATGAAAAACTGTTTTTT. J is TRBJ1-4 and V is TRBV4-1; D not certain. The CDR3 runs to 15 residues. CDR1 is MGHRA, CDR2 YSYEKL, per germline. Trimming pared 4 bases from V and 0 bases from J, leaving 9 bases between.

CDR3 loop: CASSPDRGRDEQYF. For the CDR3, the DNA is TGTGCCAGCAGTCCAGACAGGGGCAGGGACGAGCAGTACTTC. V is TRBV6-5 and J is TRBJ2-7, with TRBD1 matching 8 bases. The CDR3 consists of 14 residues. The germline CDR1 and CDR2 sequences are MNHEY and SVGAGI. V was pared by 5 bases and J by 5 bases, with 8 bases of the junction left unmatched.

This chain connects TRBV6-5 to TRBJ1-2; 10 bases are a match to TRBD1. CDR3 length: 13 residues. Germline lookup yields CDR1 MNHEY and CDR2 SVGAGI. J gave up 13 bases and V 6 bases, and 11 bases lay outside the gene matches. DNA for the CDR3: TGTGCCAGCAGGCGGGACAGGGGAGTGGGTTCCACCTTC. Encoded protein: CASRRDRGVGSTF.

The chain uses TRBV5-1 and TRBJ2-5; 8 nucleotides align to TRBD2. The J call is doubtful: the DNA matches TRBJ2-7 better. The CDR3 has 16 amino acids. Per the germline V gene, CDR1 is SGHRS and CDR2 is YFSETQ. The CDR3: CASSSRLASSSYEQYF. CDR3 nucleotides: TGCGCCAGCAGCTCGAGACTAGCGTCTAGCTCCTACGAGCAGTACTTC.

CDR3: CASSNLQGIGGYTF. In DNA form, the CDR3 reads TGTGCCAGCAGCAACCTCCAGGGGATCGGGGGCTACACCTTC. The V gene is TRBV7-2, the J gene TRBJ1-2, with a tentative D call TRBD1 (6 bases). This CDR3 has 14 residues. V lost 5 bases and J lost 8, with 18 bases in between. Germline lookup yields CDR1 SGHTA and CDR2 FQGNSA.

This clone was observed once. This chain connects TRBV6-6 to TRBJ2-7, with TRBD1 identical over 9 bases. With V trimmed by 6 bases and J by 7 bases, 16 bases remained unmatched. CDR1 and CDR2 from the germline V gene are MNHNY and SVGAGI (reference sequence). This CDR3 is 16 amino acids long. The CDR3 bases are TGTGCCAGCAGCCTGCCCCTGGACAGGGGCTGGTTTGAGCAGTACTTC. Translation gives CASSLPLDRGWFEQYF.

The J gene is TRBJ2-7, the V gene TRBV5-1, with 9 bases that match TRBD2. The V segment lost 4 bases and the J segment 5 bases; nucleotides outside the gene matches: 13. The CDR3 spans 16 residues. Looked up from germline, CDR1 is SGHRS and CDR2 is YFSETQ. Written as DNA, the CDR3 is TGCGCCAGCAGCCCGGAGACCGGGACTAGCTTGAACGAGCAGTACTTC. This codes for CASSPETGTSLNEQYF.

This chain uses TRBV11-2 with TRBJ2-2; D unclear. The germline V and J ends were trimmed by 3 bases and 0 bases, with 5 bases remaining between them. This CDR3 is 14 amino acids long. Germline values: CDR1 SGHAT, CDR2 FQNNGV. DNA of the CDR3: TGTGCCAGCAGCTTCAGTGCGAACACCGGGGAGCTGTTTTTT. Amino acid sequence: CASSFSANTGELFF. The entire variable domain, with the rest obtained from reference TRBV11-2 and TRBJ2-2, is as follows: EAGVAQSPRYKIIEKRQSVAFWCNPISGHATLYWYQQILGQGPKLLIQFQNNGVVDDSQLPKDRFSAERLKGVDSTLKIQPAKLEDSAVYLCASSFSANTGELFFGEGSRLTVL.

This chain uses TRBV28 with TRBJ2-7; D may be TRBD2 (5 bases). Germline V gene lookup returns CDR1 MDHEN and CDR2 SYDVKM. The ends were cut back, 2 bases at V and 3 bases at J, with 5 bases in the middle. This CDR3 contains 12 residues. In DNA form, the CDR3 reads TGTGCCAGCAGTTTAGCGGGCTACGAGCAGTACTTC. Translation gives CASSLAGYEQYF.

The chain joins TRBV7-2 to TRBJ2-1, with 15 bases that match TRBD2. CDR3 length equals 18 residues. V dropped 5 bases and J dropped 9; count of bases not matched to a gene: 14. Germline V gene sequence: CDR1 SGHTA, CDR2 FQGNSA. In DNA, the CDR3 is TGTGCCAGCAGCCCCCACCGGACTAGCGGGGGGGCTAGATTTGAGCAGTTCTTC. The encoded protein is CASSPHRTSGGARFEQFF.

J is TRBJ2-7 and V is TRBV7-9; TRBD2 aligns across 9 bases. Germline V gene data show CDR1 as SEHNR and CDR2 as FQNEAQ (reference sequence). This CDR3 has 17 amino acids. V lost 4 bases to trimming and J lost 2 bases; unmatched junction nucleotides: 12. CDR3 DNA sequence: TGTGCCAGCAGCTCGACCGGGACTAGCTCAAAAACCTACGAGCAGTACTTC. Translation: CASSSTGTSSKTYEQYF.

The rearrangement uses TRBV10-3 and TRBJ2-7, with TRBD2 matching 8 bases. V lost 3 bases and J lost 1; bases outside the gene matches: 5. Germline loops: CDR1 ENHRY, CDR2 SYGVKD. The CDR3 has 15 amino acids. The CDR3: CAISESGGRSYEQYF. The CDR3 DNA sequence: TGTGCCATCAGTGAAAGCGGGGGCAGGTCCTACGAGCAGTACTTC.

The genes are TRBV5-1 and TRBJ2-3; 8 bases line up with TRBD2. Germline trimming cut 3 bases from V and 7 bases from J; bases unmatched to any gene: 10. Looked up from germline, CDR1 is SGHRS and CDR2 is YFSETQ. CDR3 size: 15 residues. DNA of the CDR3: TGCGCCAGCAGCTCTTCGACAGGCGGGGGGAATACGCAGTATTTT. Protein product: CASSSSTGGGNTQYF.

The J gene is TRBJ1-1, the V gene TRBV7-9, with 8 bases fitting TRBD1. CDR1 SEHNR and CDR2 FQNEAQ come from the germline V gene (reference sequence). The CDR3 is 13 residues long. Trimming at V came to 8 bases and at J to 4 bases, leaving 6 bases not matched to a gene. The CDR3 DNA is TGTGCCAGCGACAGGGGTTCAGGCACTGAAGCTTTCTTT. It translates to CASDRGSGTEAFF.

This clone has just one count. The chain uses TRBV5-1 and TRBJ2-7; 7 nucleotides agree with TRBD2. The junction had 10 bases not matched to a gene; V was cut back by 4 bases and J by 3 bases. The length of the CDR3 is 15 residues. The germline V gene has CDR1 SGHRS and CDR2 YFSETQ. CDR3 DNA sequence: TGCGCCAGCAGCGCCCGCGGGGGTGTCGTCTACGAGCAGTACTTC. Translated, it gives CASSARGGVVYEQYF.

V is TRBV4-1 and J is TRBJ2-3; 7 bases fit TRBD1. The germline CDR1 and CDR2 sequences are MGHRA and YSYEKL. The CDR3 runs 15 residues. The trim removed 4 bases at V and 4 bases at J, leaving 8 bases unmatched. The CDR3 sequence: CASSLPRQGPDTQYF. DNA for the CDR3: TGCGCCAGCAGCCTCCCCCGACAGGGCCCAGATACGCAGTATTTT.

The V gene is TRBV7-8, the J gene TRBJ1-2; tentatively, D is TRBD1 (6 bases). Germline lookup yields CDR1 SGHVS and CDR2 FQNEAQ. CDR3 size: 17 residues. V gave up 1 base and J gave up 0 bases, with 15 bases separating them. CDR3 residues: CASSLGGGGDPNYGYTF. CDR3 coding DNA: TGTGCCAGCAGCTTAGGGGGAGGGGGGGATCCTAACTATGGCTACACCTTC.

This clone was counted once. The chain carries TRBV27 and TRBJ2-1; D gene ambiguous. This CDR3 contains 13 residues. The V and J ends lost 2 bases and 9 bases respectively, with 11 bases between them. CDR1 is MNHEY, CDR2 SMNVEV, per germline (reference sequence). As DNA, the CDR3 is TGTGCCAGCAGTTTACAGACACGGTTTGAGCAGTTCTTC. Its translation is CASSLQTRFEQFF.

V and J are TRBV5-4 and TRBJ2-3; unclear D gene. Germline V gene sequence: CDR1 SGHNT, CDR2 YYREEE (reference sequence). The CDR3 contains 13 residues. Trimming took off 0 bases at V and 1 base at J, with 3 bases between the two ends. Written as DNA, the CDR3 is TGTGCCAGCAGCTTGGCTGGCACAGATACGCAGTATTTT. It specifies CASSLAGTDTQYF.

This rearrangement joins TRBV14 to TRBJ2-5; possibly TRBD1 for D (5 bases). Trimming cost V 0 bases and J 2 bases, with 10 bases left between them. The CDR3 extends over 15 amino acids. Germline CDR1 SGHDN, CDR2 FVKESK. This CDR3 reads CASSQDVSGQETQYF. CDR3 bases: TGTGCCAGCAGCCAAGACGTTTCAGGGCAAGAGACCCAGTACTTC.

This clone was seen more than once but under ten times. This CDR3 is also generated by other DNA sequences in the sample. The genes are TRBV28 and TRBJ1-2, with 7 nucleotides matching TRBD1. The CDR3 consists of 13 residues. V trimming: 5 bases; J trimming: 2 bases; junction bases outside the gene matches: 2. Germline V gene data show CDR1 as MDHEN and CDR2 as SYDVKM. CDR3 amino acids: CASSLTGNYGYTF. CDR3 DNA: TGTGCCAGCAGTCTGACAGGGAACTATGGCTACACCTTC.

The chain employs TRBV5-1 and TRBJ1-2; TRBD1 matches 9 bases. Trimming at V came to 4 bases and at J to 5 bases, leaving 3 bases not matched to a gene. The germline gives CDR1 SGHRS, CDR2 YFSETQ. The CDR3 is 13 residues long. DNA for the CDR3: TGCGCCAGCAGCATCGGGACAGGGTATGGCTACACCTTC. It yields the protein CASSIGTGYGYTF. The complete variable domain, with remaining parts taken from reference TRBV5-1 and TRBJ1-2, reads KAGVTQTPRYLIKTRGQQVTLSCSPISGHRSVSWYQQTPGQGLQFLFEYFSETQRNKGNFPGRFSGRQFSNSRSEMNVSTLELGDSALYLCASSIGTGYGYTFGSGTRLTVV.

This sequence joins TRBV5-1 and TRBJ2-3; 9 bases line up with TRBD1. The CDR3 has 16 amino acids. The germline V gene encodes CDR1 SGHRS and CDR2 YFSETQ. With 2 bases clipped from V and 2 bases from J, the junction kept 6 bases outside the gene matches. The chain's CDR3 is CASSFSGQGVTDTQYF. CDR3 bases: TGCGCCAGCAGCTTTTCGGGACAGGGAGTCACAGATACGCAGTATTTT.

This chain joins TRBV7-2 and TRBJ2-7, with D maybe TRBD1 (5 bases). The CDR3 extends over 14 amino acids. Between the trimmed V and J ends, which lost 3 bases and 2 bases, there was a span of 11 bases. Germline CDR1 and CDR2: SGHTA and FQGNSA. CDR3 nucleotide sequence: TGTGCCAGCAGCTTGTACCAGGGTACCTACGAGCAGTACTTC. Its protein is CASSLYQGTYEQYF.

This chain uses TRBV28 with TRBJ2-5; no clear D. The CDR3 covers 13 residues. CDR1 MDHEN and CDR2 SYDVKM come from the germline V gene. V gave up 5 bases and J gave up 7 bases, with 14 bases separating them. In DNA, the CDR3 is TGTGCCAGCAGTCCCCCCCTTAGGAGGACCCAGTACTTC. Translation gives CASSPPLRRTQYF.